Listed here is a single T cell receptor beta chain. The sample originates from a study of blood T cell repertoires in COVID-19. The overall study: There were acute and convalescent COVID-19 samples, and they came from the United States, Italy and Spain.

Per the authors' pipeline: Nucleated cell number was recorded as an estimate derived from reference gene primer amplification. TCRdb's copy holds only in-frame clones and misses some; the assay was immunoSEQ multiplex PCR. That table furnishes V, J and clone size, whereas the DNA furnished D and trimming. Of 80,000 or so clones listed, roughly 90% are singletons. CDR3 size: 14 residues. Germline-derived CDR1 and CDR2 are MNHEY and SMNVEV (reference sequence). V was pared by 4 bases and J by 6 bases, with 15 bases between. Sequencing input: peripheral blood. This clonotype was sampled from a human donor in a cohort sampled during active COVID-19. This chain links TRBV27 with TRBJ1-2; no definite D call. The CDR3: CASSSVPHVDGYTF. The DNA for the CDR3 is TGTGCCAGCAGTTCGGTACCTCATGTGGATGGCTACACCTTC.